These 21 T cell receptor beta chains were sequenced from one sample in a study of blood T cells in healthy people across ages (dated by TCRdb to 2015 to 2017). The library was prepared using 5' RACE. Instrument used: Illumina HiSeq 2500. The second PCR ran for roughly 6 to 11 cycles and used a J-beta primer mix along with a sample-barcoded 5' primer. TCRdb cleaned the public reads at Q25 with fastp, built clones with MiXCR and kept in-frame beta chains. Each CDR3 protein gets just one entry, which takes the most common genes and DNA from the rows behind it. This sample comprises 500,000 to 550,000 distinct CDR3 sequences, less than 25% of them detected only once. Just over 8.5% of the sample goes to the ten largest clones. These sequences were also reported in another study, on T cells of mothers and their children.

Sequenced material: blood. These receptors came from a boy between 10 and 17 years old in good health.

There are many counts of this clonotype. This chain connects TRBV27 to TRBJ2-5, with TRBD2 matching over 11 bases. The assigned J gene may be wrong: the sequence end matches TRBJ2-1 better. There are 15 residues in the CDR3. Germline lookup yields CDR1 MNHEY and CDR2 SMNVEV (reference sequence). CDR3 nucleotides: TGTGCCAGCAGTACCGGGACTAGCGGTTACAATGAGCAGTTCTTC. Translation: CASSTGTSGYNEQFF.

The chain has TRBV25-1 and TRBJ1-2; 12 nucleotides align to TRBD1. Trimming removed 5 bases from V and 7 bases from J; junction bases left unmatched: 11. The CDR3 extends over 16 amino acids. The germline V gene encodes CDR1 MGHDK and CDR2 SYGVNS. DNA of the CDR3: TGTGCCAGCAGTCCACTCGGGACAGGGGGCGCTTTTGGCTACACCTTC. This encodes CASSPLGTGGAFGYTF.

This clonotype has just a few counts. This chain links TRBV6-5 with TRBJ1-2; no reliable D call. Germline V gene data show CDR1 as MNHEY and CDR2 as SVGAGI. The length of the CDR3 is 13 residues. The V gene lost 2 bases and the J gene lost 3 bases, with 7 bases spanning the gap. The CDR3 loop is CASSYEGHYGYTF. As DNA, the CDR3 is TGTGCCAGCAGTTACGAAGGGCACTATGGCTACACCTTC.

This clonotype was picked up many times. This chain connects TRBV3-1 to TRBJ2-5; D is undetermined. Deletions cut 4 bases from V and 1 base from J, with 22 bases between. CDR1 and CDR2 (germline): LGHDT, YNNKEL (reference sequence). The CDR3 has 18 amino acids. As DNA, the CDR3 is TGTGCCAGCAGCCCACAGACCTATACCCACGATCCCCAAGAGACCCAGTACTTC. Encoded protein: CASSPQTYTHDPQETQYF.

V gene TRBV5-1 combines with J gene TRBJ2-5; possible D gene TRBD2, 5 bases. The germline V gene encodes CDR1 SGHRS and CDR2 YFSETQ. This CDR3 spans 15 amino acids. V lost 4 bases and J lost 0, with 13 bases in between. The CDR3 region is CASSRSGTDQETQYF. CDR3 nucleotide sequence: TGCGCCAGCAGCCGTTCGGGAACAGACCAAGAGACCCAGTACTTC.

The sample holds a few counts of this clonotype. This chain joins TRBV7-2 and TRBJ1-5, with a possible D match to TRBD1 (6 bases). This CDR3 region has 14 residues. V shed 5 bases and J shed 6 bases, with 14 bases lying between them. Germline V gene data show CDR1 as SGHTA and CDR2 as FQGNSA. For the CDR3, the DNA is TGTGCCAGCAGCGTAGGGGGGGCGGGTCAGCCCCAGCATTTT. Amino acid sequence: CASSVGGAGQPQHF. The full variable domain, with the rest looked up from reference TRBV7-2 and TRBJ1-5, is GAGVSQSPSNKVTEKGKDVELRCDPISGHTALYWYRQSLGQGLEFLIYFQGNSAPDKSGLPSDRFSAERTGGSVSTLTIQRTQQEDSAVYLCASSVGGAGQPQHFGDGTRLSIL.

The rearrangement uses TRBV29-1 and TRBJ2-7; D remains unclear. Per the germline V gene, CDR1 is SQVTM and CDR2 is ANQGSEA. This CDR3 region has 11 residues. V lost 1 base and J lost 2, with 3 bases in between. CDR3 sequence reads: CSVEVTYEQYF. As DNA, the CDR3 is TGCAGCGTTGAAGTAACCTACGAGCAGTACTTC.

The chain recombines TRBV14 with TRBJ1-1, with 7 bases lining up with TRBD1. Per germline, CDR1 SGHDN and CDR2 FVKESK. V lost 3 bases, J lost 3 bases, and 19 bases stayed unmatched. CDR3 size: 19 residues. Here the CDR3 reads CASSHLNFDRATAHTEAFF. CDR3 in DNA: TGTGCCAGCAGCCACCTAAATTTCGACAGGGCTACGGCCCACACTGAAGCTTTCTTT.

V usage is TRBV24-1 and J usage is TRBJ1-2; TRBD1 might be the D (6 bases). This CDR3 contains 13 residues. Trimming took 5 bases from V and 7 from J, leaving 13 bases between them. CDR1 is KGHDR and CDR2 is SFDVKD in the germline V gene. The CDR3 nucleotides read TGTGCCACCAGTGTTCACAGGGTGAGTGGCTACACCTTC. Its protein is CATSVHRVSGYTF.

The chain recombines TRBV7-2 with TRBJ2-5, with D tentatively TRBD1 (6 bases). TRBJ2-7 explains the end of the DNA better; the J call may be wrong. Germline V gives CDR1 SGHTA, CDR2 FQGNSA. This CDR3 spans 16 amino acids. CDR3 DNA: TGTGCCAGCAGCCCAGGGGCTTCTAACTCGGCCTACGAGCAGTACTTC. Translation gives CASSPGASNSAYEQYF.

This clonotype has only a few counts. The CDR3 DNA reads as TGTGCCAGCAGTTTAGCCAGGGGCGGCTACGAGCAGTACTTC. Protein product: CASSLARGGYEQYF. V and J are TRBV28 and TRBJ2-7; the D gene is possibly TRBD1 (6 bases). This CDR3 region has 14 residues. Between the trimmed V and J ends, which lost 2 bases and 3 bases, there was a span of 11 bases. Germline V gives CDR1 MDHEN, CDR2 SYDVKM.

The chain combines TRBV27 with TRBJ2-3; possibly TRBD2 for D (5 bases). The germline CDR1 and CDR2 sequences are MNHEY and SMNVEV (reference sequence). Deletions cut 2 bases from V and 1 base from J, with 10 bases between. The CDR3 spans 15 residues. For the CDR3, the DNA is TGTGCCAGCAGTTTAACCCCAGCGGGCACAGATACGCAGTATTTT. Its protein product is CASSLTPAGTDTQYF.

This clonotype was picked up a small number of times. V and J are TRBV7-8 and TRBJ1-1; D unclear. Trimming cost V 0 bases and J 0 bases, with 14 bases left between them. The CDR3 runs 17 residues. The germline CDR1 and CDR2 sequences are SGHVS and FQNEAQ. The CDR3: CASSLASNARMNTEAFF. The CDR3 DNA reads as TGTGCCAGCAGCTTAGCGAGTAACGCAAGGATGAACACTGAAGCTTTCTTT.

J is TRBJ2-7 and V is TRBV28; 9 bases align to TRBD2. With V trimmed by 3 bases and J by 0 bases, 3 bases remained unmatched. The CDR3 is made up of 15 amino acids. Germline V gives CDR1 MDHEN, CDR2 SYDVKM. The CDR3 region is CASSFGTSFSYEQYF. The CDR3 nucleotides are TGTGCCAGCAGTTTCGGGACTAGCTTCTCCTACGAGCAGTACTTC.

This clonotype was recorded a few times. The V gene is TRBV7-9, the J gene TRBJ1-1, with a tentative D call TRBD1 (6 bases). The V end lost 2 bases, the J end lost 5 bases, and 18 bases lay between the germline ends. The CDR3 is made up of 16 amino acids. Per germline, CDR1 SEHNR and CDR2 FQNEAQ (reference sequence). The CDR3 protein is CASSLRRAGAETEAFF. CDR3 in DNA: TGTGCCAGCAGCTTAAGACGGGCAGGGGCAGAGACTGAAGCTTTCTTT.

V gene TRBV5-4 combines with J gene TRBJ2-1; 8 positions agree with TRBD1. From germline, CDR1 is SGHNT and CDR2 YYREEE (reference sequence). V dropped 3 bases and J dropped 3; count of bases not matched to a gene: 5. The CDR3 runs 15 residues. CDR3 sequence: CASSSRDRNYNEQFF. The CDR3 DNA reads as TGTGCCAGCAGCTCGCGGGACAGGAACTACAATGAGCAGTTCTTC.

J is TRBJ1-6 and V is TRBV29-1, with 9 nucleotides matching TRBD1. V lost 0 bases, J lost 0 bases, and 12 bases stayed unmatched. The CDR3 is made up of 20 amino acids. Germline V gene sequence: CDR1 SQVTM, CDR2 ANQGSEA. The CDR3 reads CSVEERRDRALLSYNSPLHF. Written as DNA, the CDR3 is TGCAGCGTTGAAGAGCGCCGGGACAGGGCTCTTCTCTCCTATAATTCACCCCTCCACTTT.

This sequence joins TRBV11-2 and TRBJ1-6; 9 bases match TRBD1. The CDR3 runs 17 residues. Germline trimming cut 4 bases from V and 6 bases from J; bases unmatched to any gene: 10. Germline V gives CDR1 SGHAT, CDR2 FQNNGV. The CDR3 nucleotides are TGTGCCAGCAGCTCAGGACAGGGGACGAGTAGTAATTCACCCCTCCACTTT. Translating gives CASSSGQGTSSNSPLHF.

In nucleotides, the CDR3 is TGTGCCAGCAGCTTAGCGGGACAGGGTACCGACGAGCAGTACTTC. This sequence encodes CASSLAGQGTDEQYF. The V call is TRBV7-4, the J call TRBJ2-7, with TRBD1 matching over 9 bases. In germline, CDR1 is SGHVT, CDR2 SQSDAQ. The ends lost 0 bases at V and 5 bases at J; junction bases unmatched: 5. This CDR3 comprises 15 residues.

This chain uses TRBV7-9 with TRBJ2-7, with D perhaps matching TRBD1 or TRBD2 (5 bases each). V gave up 1 base and J gave up 1 base, with 14 bases separating them. This CDR3 has 16 residues. Germline values: CDR1 SEHNR, CDR2 FQNEAQ (reference sequence). CDR3 coding DNA: TGTGCCAGCAGCTTAGGGGGGACGCAGGAGTCCTACGAGCAGTACTTC. This translates into CASSLGGTQESYEQYF. The full variable domain, completed using reference TRBV7-9 and TRBJ2-7, is DTGVSQNPRHKITKRGQNVTFRCDPISEHNRLYWYRQTLGQGPEFLTYFQNEAQLEKSRLLSDRFSAERPKGSFSTLEIQRTEQGDSAMYLCASSLGGTQESYEQYFGPGTRLTVT.

There are many counts of this clonotype. This chain joins TRBV20-1 and TRBJ1-2; D not certain. Germline CDR1 is DFQATT and CDR2 is SNEGSKA (reference sequence). V was cut by 2 bases and J by 0 bases, with 22 bases left in between. The CDR3 runs to 18 residues. The CDR3 protein is CSARTPPGVEGSNYGYTF. CDR3 nucleotide sequence: TGCAGTGCTAGAACCCCACCTGGCGTGGAAGGTTCTAACTATGGCTACACCTTC.